Each of the 2 T cell receptor beta chains below was sequenced from the same sample in a study of shared clonotypes between healthy human individuals. Assay: immunoSEQ multiplex PCR; the TCRdb copy retains only in-frame clones and omits some. The sample contains millions of clones, 85% to 95% of which appear only once. CD45RO-negative, CCR7-positively selected cells formed the naive CD8 fraction, excluding terminally differentiated effector memory CD45RA+ cells. Sequencing input: naive CD8+ T cells sorted from blood. The receptors here all came from a man younger than 35 in good health.

Concerning this clone: Other DNA sequences in this sample translate to the same CDR3. J is TRBJ1-5 and V is TRBV10-2; D not resolved. The V gene lost 2 bases and the J gene lost 1 base, with 3 bases spanning the gap. Germline V gene sequence: CDR1 WSHSY, CDR2 SAAADI. This CDR3 contains 13 residues. The CDR3 region is CASSEGSNQPQHF. CDR3 in DNA: TGCGCCAGCAGTGAGGGCAGCAATCAGCCCCAGCATTTT.

The genes are TRBV6-5 and TRBJ1-1, with D unresolved. Germline V gene data show CDR1 as MNHEY and CDR2 as SVGAGI. V shed 0 bases and J shed 1 base, with 12 bases lying between them. The CDR3 is made up of 16 amino acids. The CDR3 DNA sequence: TGTGCCAGCAGTTACTCGAGGGAAGACCCGAACACTGAAGCTTTCTTT. Translation: CASSYSREDPNTEAFF.